This is a list of T cell receptor beta chains from one sample in a study of blood T cell repertoires in COVID-19. The protocol was immunoSEQ multiplex PCR, while the TCRdb copy is restricted to in-frame clones and leaves out a portion. The sample yields 200,000 to 250,000 clones, around 88% seen once. Material for sequencing was PBMCs or T cells enriched from blood (not recorded which). The source is a woman in her twenties or thirties who had been exposed to COVID-19. CDR3s include the opening cysteine and the closing phenylalanine or tryptophan. Fields, in order: D gene, J gene, clone size, V gene, CDR3 protein, CDR3 DNA. A D gene is named only where the DNA matches it firmly. Part of the rows lack a size; the others show once, few, many or a class for expanded clones.

TRBD2,TRBJ2-1,-,TRBV6-5,CASTRTSPTFEQFF,TGTGCCAGCACCAGGACTAGCCCGACATTTGAGCAGTTCTTC
TRBD2,TRBJ2-2,-,TRBV29-1,CSVELAGLNTGELFF,TGCAGCGTTGAACTAGCGGGGCTGAACACCGGGGAGCTGTTTTTT
TRBD2,TRBJ2-7,-,TRBV11-2,CASSLGTSREQYF,TGTGCCAGCAGCTTAGGGACTAGCAGGGAGCAGTACTTC
TRBD2,TRBJ2-3,once,TRBV5-1,CASSSRSGLAYDTQYF,TGCGCCAGCAGCTCCAGGTCGGGACTAGCCTACGATACGCAGTATTTT
-,TRBJ1-1,-,TRBV28,CASNSGGANTEAFF,TGTGCCAGCAACAGCGGGGGGGCGAACACTGAAGCTTTCTTT
TRBD1,TRBJ2-1,-,TRBV3-1/TRBV3-2,CASSPGQGAPYNEQFF,TGTGCCAGCAGCCCTGGACAGGGGGCCCCCTACAATGAGCAGTTCTTC
-,TRBJ2-1,-,TRBV20-1,CSASARPSSYNEQFF,TGCAGTGCTAGTGCCAGGCCGAGCTCCTACAATGAGCAGTTCTTC
-,TRBJ2-7,-,TRBV9,CASSVGGPTYEQYF,TGTGCCAGCAGCGTGGGGGGACCTACTTACGAGCAGTACTTC
-,TRBJ1-4,-,TRBV20-1,CSASSDAGGEKLFF,TGCAGTGCTAGTTCCGACGCGGGGGGAGAAAAACTGTTTTTT
TRBD1,TRBJ1-3,-,TRBV30,CAWSVWTGSYSGNTIYF,TGTGCCTGGAGTGTTTGGACAGGGTCCTACTCTGGAAACACCATATATTTT
-,TRBJ1-3,-,TRBV30,CAWSVRVRNTIYF,TGTGCCTGGAGTGTCAGGGTTAGAAACACCATATATTTT
-,TRBJ1-1,-,TRBV30,CAWTGDTEAFF,TGTGCCTGGACAGGGGACACTGAAGCTTTCTTT
TRBD2,TRBJ2-1,-,TRBV4-1,CASSQGGSRPNEQFF,TGCGCCAGCAGCCAGGGGGGGTCGCGCCCCAACGAGCAGTTCTTC
-,TRBJ2-7,once,TRBV2,CASRDRTYEQYF,TGTGCCAGCAGGGACAGAACCTACGAGCAGTACTTC
TRBD1,TRBJ2-7,-,TRBV10-3,CAISDGTGGQRYEQYF,TGTGCCATCAGTGATGGGACAGGGGGCCAGAGGTACGAGCAGTACTTC
TRBD1,TRBJ1-1,-,TRBV9,CASSLGTGGTEAFF,TGTGCCAGCAGCTTAGGGACAGGGGGGACTGAAGCTTTCTTT
TRBD1,TRBJ2-7,-,TRBV12-5,CASGLVHGQAIYEQYF,TGTGCTAGTGGTTTGGTACATGGACAGGCAATCTACGAGCAGTACTTC
-,TRBJ1-6,-,TRBV6-5,CASRARGNSPLHF,TGTGCCAGCAGGGCCAGGGGAAATTCACCCCTCCACTTT
-,TRBJ2-7,-,TRBV18,CASSQDRSSYEQYF,TGTGCCAGCTCACAAGACCGGAGCTCCTACGAGCAGTACTTC
TRBD1,TRBJ1-5,once,TRBV19,CASSSGGHQPQHF,TGTGCCAGTTCCTCAGGGGGCCATCAGCCCCAGCATTTT
-,TRBJ2-5,-,TRBV10-3,CAISNDRREETQYF,TGTGCCATCAGTAACGACAGGAGAGAGGAGACCCAGTACTTC
-,TRBJ1-5,-,TRBV27,CASSHDSQASNQPQHF,TGTGCCAGCAGTCACGACAGCCAGGCGAGCAATCAGCCCCAGCATTTT
-,TRBJ1-2,-,TRBV19,CASSTNYGYTF,TGTGCCAGTAGTACCAATTATGGCTACACCTTC
-,TRBJ2-7,-,TRBV24-1,CATSEGGGHEQYF,TGTGCCACCAGTGAGGGCGGGGGCCACGAGCAGTACTTC
-,TRBJ2-5,-,TRBV9,CASGPGETQYF,TGTGCCAGCGGTCCCGGGGAGACCCAGTACTTC
-,TRBJ1-1,-,TRBV11-3,CASSLRQSLNTEAFF,TGTGCCAGCAGCCTCAGACAGTCTCTGAACACTGAAGCTTTCTTT
TRBD2,TRBJ2-1,-,TRBV18,CASSPQRGNHNEQFF,TGTGCCAGCTCACCTCAGCGGGGTAACCACAATGAGCAGTTCTTC
TRBD1,TRBJ2-1,-,TRBV19,CASSIWTGFDEQFF,TGTGCCAGTAGTATTTGGACAGGTTTCGATGAGCAGTTCTTC
-,TRBJ1-6,-,TRBV4-1,CASRPGDGHNSPLHF,TGCGCCAGCAGGCCCGGGGATGGACATAATTCACCCCTCCACTTT
-,TRBJ1-3,-,TRBV5-6,CASSSLPGSGNTIYF,TGTGCCAGCAGCTCGCTGCCGGGATCTGGAAACACCATATATTTT
TRBD2,TRBJ2-3,once,TRBV27,CASSFARGGGSDTQYF,TGTGCCAGCAGTTTCGCGCGGGGGGGCGGGTCAGATACGCAGTATTTT
-,TRBJ1-4,-,TRBV10-2,CASSSMVEEKLFF,TGCGCCAGCAGTTCTATGGTGGAGGAAAAACTGTTTTTT
-,TRBJ1-2,-,TRBV12-5,CASGSDSPRYTF,TGTGCTAGTGGTTCCGACTCTCCCCGATACACCTTC
-,TRBJ2-1,-,TRBV4-1,CASSQAVGSEQFF,TGCGCCAGCAGCCAAGCGGTCGGGTCAGAGCAGTTCTTC
-,TRBJ1-2,-,TRBV12-3/TRBV12-4,CASTAGGYGYTF,TGTGCCAGCACCGCGGGGGGTTATGGCTACACCTTC
-,TRBJ2-1,-,TRBV18,CASSPQGQLSSSYNEQFF,TGTGCCAGCTCACCCCAGGGCCAGCTTTCCAGCTCCTACAATGAGCAGTTCTTC
-,TRBJ1-6,-,TRBV6-5,CASRGQTDNSPLHF,TGTGCCAGCAGAGGACAGACCGATAATTCACCCCTCCACTTT
TRBD1,TRBJ1-2,once,TRBV2,CASSEGDSYGYTF,TGTGCCAGCAGTGAAGGGGACAGCTATGGCTACACCTTC
TRBD1,TRBJ1-3,-,TRBV18,CASSNKNLGTASGNTIYF,TGTGCCAGCTCAAACAAAAACCTCGGGACAGCCTCTGGAAACACCATATATTTT
TRBD1,TRBJ1-2,-,TRBV7-2,CASSKIGGTGDDYGYTF,TGTGCCAGCAGCAAAATAGGGGGGACAGGAGATGATTATGGCTACACCTTC
-,TRBJ2-7,few,TRBV6-2/TRBV6-3,CASSYLREAYEQYF,TGTGCCAGCAGTTACTTGAGGGAGGCCTACGAGCAGTACTTC
TRBD2,TRBJ2-7,-,TRBV10-3,CAISSGGSSSSYEQYF,TGTGCCATCAGTAGCGGGGGGTCCTCGAGCTCCTACGAGCAGTACTTC
-,TRBJ1-2,-,TRBV10-1,CASKETDHGYTF,TGCGCCAGCAAGGAGACAGATCATGGCTACACCTTC
TRBD2,TRBJ2-3,-,TRBV9,CASSGNLAGGPVDTQYF,TGTGCCAGCAGCGGTAACCTAGCGGGGGGGCCGGTAGATACGCAGTATTTT
-,TRBJ1-1,-,TRBV29-1,CSVGQNTGTEAFF,TGCAGCGTTGGACAGAACACAGGGACTGAAGCTTTCTTT
-,TRBJ1-2,once,TRBV7-2,CASSLTQGPSGYTF,TGTGCCAGCAGCTTAACTCAGGGGCCCTCGGGCTACACCTTC
-,TRBJ2-6,-,TRBV27,CASSFSLGANVLTF,TGTGCCAGCAGTTTTAGCCTCGGAGCCAACGTCCTGACTTTC
-,TRBJ1-2,-,TRBV27,CASSSRIGEGGYTF,TGTGCCAGCAGTTCACGAATCGGGGAAGGTGGCTACACCTTC
TRBD1,TRBJ1-2,-,TRBV6-6,CASRPPGTGIYGYTF,TGTGCCAGCAGACCACCGGGGACAGGTATCTATGGCTACACCTTC
TRBD1,TRBJ2-5,-,TRBV6-5,CASSTTQGAGETQYF,TGTGCCAGCAGTACAACACAGGGGGCCGGAGAGACCCAGTACTTC
TRBD2,TRBJ2-3,-,TRBV30,CAWSEGGYTDTQYF,TGTGCCTGGAGTGAGGGAGGGTACACAGATACGCAGTATTTT
TRBD2,TRBJ2-3,-,TRBV19,CASSRGGSTDTQYF,TGTGCCAGTAGTCGGGGGGGAAGCACAGATACGCAGTATTTT
-,TRBJ1-5,-,TRBV30,CAWSRGMDQPQHF,TGTGCCTGGAGTAGAGGGATGGATCAGCCCCAGCATTTT
-,TRBJ1-2,-,TRBV5-1,CASRTMALPYGYTF,TGCGCCAGCCGTACCATGGCTTTGCCCTATGGCTACACCTTC
-,TRBJ1-1,few,TRBV3-1/TRBV3-2,CASSQDRLLAREAFF,TGTGCCAGCAGCCAAGATAGGCTCCTGGCGAGGGAAGCTTTCTTT
-,TRBJ2-7,few,TRBV14,CASSQGVEQYF,TGTGCCAGCAGCCAAGGAGTCGAGCAGTACTTC
TRBD1,TRBJ1-5,-,TRBV19,CASSIRTGVNNQPQHF,TGTGCCAGTAGTATCAGAACAGGGGTTAACAATCAGCCCCAGCATTTT
-,TRBJ1-4,-,TRBV3-1/TRBV3-2,CASSRRGSRGEKLFF,TGTGCCAGCAGCCGGAGAGGCAGTCGGGGGGAAAAACTGTTTTTT